A selection of T cell receptor beta chains follows, all from one sample in a study of shared clonotypes between healthy human individuals. The assay was immunoSEQ multiplex PCR, and TCRdb's table has in-frame clones only and misses some. The sample consists of about 1 million clones, about 75% of them appearing once. Sequencing was performed on memory CD4+ T cells sorted from blood. The receptors here all came from a man between 18 and 29 years old in good health. CDR3s include the opening cysteine and the closing phenylalanine or tryptophan. D genes are given only for firm matches. Not every row has a clone size; where given, it reads once, few, many or a size class.

v_gene: TRBV19
abundance: few
j_gene: TRBJ1-5
d_gene: NA
len: 12
CDR3nt: TGTGCCAGTAGTAGGCGAGATCAGCCCCAGCATTTT
CDR3aa: CASSRRDQPQHF

v_gene: TRBV29-1
abundance: NA
j_gene: TRBJ2-3
d_gene: NA
len: 13
CDR3nt: TGCAGCGTTGAGACGGGGAGCACAGATACGCAGTATTTT
CDR3aa: CSVETGSTDTQYF

v_gene: TRBV4-2
abundance: NA
j_gene: TRBJ1-1
d_gene: NA
len: 15
CDR3nt: TGTGCCAGCAGCCGCACACCAGGGGAAAACACTGAAGCTTTCTTT
CDR3aa: CASSRTPGENTEAFF

v_gene: TRBV5-4
abundance: NA
j_gene: TRBJ1-6
d_gene: TRBD1
len: 14
CDR3nt: TGTGCCAGCAGCAAGACAGGGGGAAATTCACCCCTCCACTTT
CDR3aa: CASSKTGGNSPLHF

v_gene: TRBV5-6
abundance: NA
j_gene: TRBJ1-3
d_gene: NA
len: 18
CDR3nt: TGTGCCAGCAGCTTGGGAATTGGGCAGGGACTCTCTGGAAACACCATATATTTT
CDR3aa: CASSLGIGQGLSGNTIYF

v_gene: TRBV19
abundance: NA
j_gene: TRBJ1-2
d_gene: TRBD1
len: 15
CDR3nt: TGTGCCAGTAGTCCCCGACAGGGGATTAACTATGGCTACACCTTC
CDR3aa: CASSPRQGINYGYTF

v_gene: TRBV5-1
abundance: NA
j_gene: TRBJ2-7
d_gene: TRBD1
len: 14
CDR3nt: TGCGCCAGCAGAGCACAGGGGGCGACCTACGAGCAGTACTTC
CDR3aa: CASRAQGATYEQYF

v_gene: TRBV7-2
abundance: NA
j_gene: TRBJ1-6
d_gene: NA
len: 14
CDR3nt: TGTGCCAGCAGCTTATCGACAGTGCCTTCACCCCTCCACTTT
CDR3aa: CASSLSTVPSPLHF

v_gene: TRBV15
abundance: once
j_gene: TRBJ2-3
d_gene: NA
len: 15
CDR3nt: TGTGCCACCAGCAGAGGGGGGTCTAGCACAGATACGCAGTATTTT
CDR3aa: CATSRGGSSTDTQYF

v_gene: TRBV18
abundance: NA
j_gene: TRBJ2-7
d_gene: NA
len: 15
CDR3nt: TGTGCCAGCTCACCAGAACGCTCCGTCAAATACGAGCAGTACTTC
CDR3aa: CASSPERSVKYEQYF

v_gene: TRBV11-2
abundance: NA
j_gene: TRBJ2-1
d_gene: TRBD2
len: 17
CDR3nt: TGTGCCAGCAGCCCGGTAGGACTAGCGGGGGGCTACAATGAGCAGTTCTTC
CDR3aa: CASSPVGLAGGYNEQFF

v_gene: TRBV10-1
abundance: NA
j_gene: TRBJ2-1
d_gene: NA
len: 14
CDR3nt: TGCGCCAGCAGTGCTGGCGGCTCCTACAATGAGCAGTTCTTC
CDR3aa: CASSAGGSYNEQFF

v_gene: TRBV9
abundance: NA
j_gene: TRBJ2-7
d_gene: NA
len: 13
CDR3nt: TGTGCCAGCCAAGAGGGTATCGCGGGGGAGCAGTACTTC
CDR3aa: CASQEGIAGEQYF

v_gene: TRBV10-3
abundance: NA
j_gene: TRBJ1-5
d_gene: TRBD1
len: 14
CDR3nt: TGTGCCATCGGGGACAGGGGGGGCAATCAGCCCCAGCATTTT
CDR3aa: CAIGDRGGNQPQHF

v_gene: TRBV30
abundance: NA
j_gene: TRBJ2-3
d_gene: NA
len: 11
CDR3nt: TGTGCCTGGAGTGTCCGAGATACGCAGTATTTT
CDR3aa: CAWSVRDTQYF

v_gene: TRBV5-1
abundance: NA
j_gene: TRBJ2-1
d_gene: TRBD2
len: 15
CDR3nt: TGCGCCAGCAGCCCGGGACTAGCGGACGGCAATGAGCAGTTCTTC
CDR3aa: CASSPGLADGNEQFF

v_gene: TRBV5-4
abundance: few
j_gene: TRBJ2-1
d_gene: TRBD2
len: 16
CDR3nt: TGTGCCAGCAGCTTGTTTGTGGCGGGAGGGTACAATGAGCAGTTCTTC
CDR3aa: CASSLFVAGGYNEQFF

v_gene: TRBV10-3
abundance: NA
j_gene: TRBJ2-5
d_gene: TRBD2
len: 13
CDR3nt: TGTGCCACCGGGACTAGCGGGCAAGAGACCCAGTACTTC
CDR3aa: CATGTSGQETQYF

v_gene: TRBV9
abundance: NA
j_gene: TRBJ2-2
d_gene: NA
len: 16
CDR3nt: TGTGCCAGCAGCGTAGAAGGGGGGCGGCACACCGGGGAGCTGTTTTTT
CDR3aa: CASSVEGGRHTGELFF

v_gene: TRBV28
abundance: NA
j_gene: TRBJ1-2
d_gene: NA
len: 13
CDR3nt: TGTGCCAGCAGTTTAAGGGTCGGTTTAGGCTACACCTTC
CDR3aa: CASSLRVGLGYTF

v_gene: TRBV14
abundance: NA
j_gene: TRBJ1-1
d_gene: NA
len: 15
CDR3nt: TGTGCCAGCAGCTGGGGAGGAACCCAGAACACTGAAGCTTTCTTT
CDR3aa: CASSWGGTQNTEAFF

v_gene: TRBV2
abundance: NA
j_gene: TRBJ2-3
d_gene: TRBD2
len: 15
CDR3nt: TGTGCCAGCAGGAGGAGTAGCGGGAGTGCAGATACGCAGTATTTT
CDR3aa: CASRRSSGSADTQYF

v_gene: TRBV7-7
abundance: few
j_gene: TRBJ1-1
d_gene: NA
len: 13
CDR3nt: TGTGCTAGCAGCTTCCAGGAGAACACTGAAGCTTTCTTT
CDR3aa: CASSFQENTEAFF

v_gene: TRBV14
abundance: many
j_gene: TRBJ1-3
d_gene: NA
len: 14
CDR3nt: TGTGCCAGCAGCCAATTTGGAGCGGGAAACACCATATATTTT
CDR3aa: CASSQFGAGNTIYF

v_gene: TRBV19
abundance: NA
j_gene: TRBJ2-7
d_gene: TRBD1
len: 14
CDR3nt: TGTGCCAGTAGTATACAGGGGGCCTCGAGCGAGCAGTACTTC
CDR3aa: CASSIQGASSEQYF

v_gene: TRBV30
abundance: NA
j_gene: TRBJ1-4
d_gene: NA
len: 13
CDR3nt: TGTGCCTGGAGTCCTGAAGCGGGGGAAAAACTGTTTTTT
CDR3aa: CAWSPEAGEKLFF

v_gene: TRBV4-1
abundance: NA
j_gene: TRBJ1-2
d_gene: TRBD1
len: 14
CDR3nt: TGCGCCAGCAGCCCTGGGACAGGTATGCCGGGCTACACCTTC
CDR3aa: CASSPGTGMPGYTF

v_gene: TRBV2
abundance: NA
j_gene: TRBJ2-3
d_gene: NA
len: 17
CDR3nt: TGTGCCAGCAGTCTCGGCGGGGGCGGGATGGGTACAGATACGCAGTATTTT
CDR3aa: CASSLGGGGMGTDTQYF

v_gene: TRBV2
abundance: NA
j_gene: TRBJ2-1
d_gene: NA
len: 11
CDR3nt: TGTGCCAGCAGTGAGCAGGGATCGCAGTTCTTC
CDR3aa: CASSEQGSQFF

v_gene: TRBV29-1
abundance: NA
j_gene: TRBJ2-1
d_gene: TRBD1
len: 16
CDR3nt: TGCAGCGTTGCCAACTGGGACAGGGGGTCCTACAATGAGCAGTTCTTC
CDR3aa: CSVANWDRGSYNEQFF

v_gene: TRBV11-2
abundance: few
j_gene: TRBJ2-2
d_gene: NA
len: 15
CDR3nt: TGTGCCAGCAGCTATCGGACAGCGAACACCGGGGAGCTGTTTTTT
CDR3aa: CASSYRTANTGELFF

v_gene: TRBV6-1
abundance: NA
j_gene: TRBJ2-2
d_gene: TRBD1
len: 14
CDR3nt: TGTGCCAGCGTAGGGACAGCTTCCACCGGGGAGCTGTTTTTT
CDR3aa: CASVGTASTGELFF

v_gene: TRBV9
abundance: NA
j_gene: TRBJ2-3
d_gene: TRBD2
len: 14
CDR3nt: TGTGCCAGCAGCGTTAGCGGGGGGGCCGATACGCAGTATTTT
CDR3aa: CASSVSGGADTQYF

v_gene: TRBV2
abundance: NA
j_gene: TRBJ1-3
d_gene: NA
len: 15
CDR3nt: TGTGCCAGCAGTGAACGGGAGAGCTCTGGAAACACCATATATTTT
CDR3aa: CASSERESSGNTIYF

v_gene: TRBV6-6
abundance: NA
j_gene: TRBJ1-5
d_gene: TRBD1
len: 15
CDR3nt: TGTGCCAGCAGTAGCCCGAGGGGGCGAGGTCAGCCCCAGCATTTT
CDR3aa: CASSSPRGRGQPQHF

v_gene: TRBV5-1
abundance: once
j_gene: TRBJ2-3
d_gene: TRBD2
len: 16
CDR3nt: TGCGCCAGCAGCTTGGTCGGGGGGGTAGTCACAGATACGCAGTATTTT
CDR3aa: CASSLVGGVVTDTQYF

v_gene: TRBV5-1
abundance: NA
j_gene: TRBJ2-5
d_gene: NA
len: 13
CDR3nt: TGCGCCAGCAGCCCTGACTTGAAAGAGACCCAGTACTTC
CDR3aa: CASSPDLKETQYF

v_gene: TRBV5-4
abundance: NA
j_gene: TRBJ1-4
d_gene: TRBD1
len: 15
CDR3nt: TGTGCCAGCAGCCCGGGACAGGCAACTAATGAAAAACTGTTTTTT
CDR3aa: CASSPGQATNEKLFF

v_gene: TRBV5-1
abundance: few
j_gene: TRBJ1-1
d_gene: NA
len: 15
CDR3nt: TGCGCCAGCAGCTTGGAACCAGGGAGGTTCACTGAAGCTTTCTTT
CDR3aa: CASSLEPGRFTEAFF

v_gene: TRBV5-4
abundance: few
j_gene: TRBJ1-4
d_gene: NA
len: 13
CDR3nt: TGTGCCAGCAATTTGGGGGCCGGTGAAAAACTGTTTTTT
CDR3aa: CASNLGAGEKLFF

v_gene: TRBV5-1
abundance: few
j_gene: TRBJ2-7
d_gene: NA
len: 14
CDR3nt: TGCGCCAGCAGCTTAGGGTCGAGCTCCTACGAGCAGTACTTC
CDR3aa: CASSLGSSSYEQYF

v_gene: TRBV5-1
abundance: NA
j_gene: TRBJ2-3
d_gene: NA
len: 16
CDR3nt: TGCGCCAGCAGCTCCCCCAGGGGTCTAGTAAGCGATACGCAGTATTTT
CDR3aa: CASSSPRGLVSDTQYF

v_gene: TRBV7-3
abundance: NA
j_gene: TRBJ2-1
d_gene: TRBD1
len: 15
CDR3nt: TGTGCCAGCAGCCCGGAACAGGGGGCCAAGAATGAGCAGTTCTTC
CDR3aa: CASSPEQGAKNEQFF

v_gene: TRBV5-4
abundance: NA
j_gene: TRBJ2-5
d_gene: TRBD2
len: 15
CDR3nt: TGTGCCAGCAGCTTTACTAGCGGGGACCAAGAGACCCAGTACTTC
CDR3aa: CASSFTSGDQETQYF

v_gene: TRBV15
abundance: NA
j_gene: TRBJ1-1
d_gene: NA
len: 14
CDR3nt: TGTGCCACCAGCTCTAAACTGATGAACACTGAAGCTTTCTTT
CDR3aa: CATSSKLMNTEAFF

v_gene: TRBV6-1
abundance: NA
j_gene: TRBJ2-7
d_gene: NA
len: 15
CDR3nt: TGTGCCAGCAGTGAATACCCTAGGGCCCCCTACGAGCAGTACTTC
CDR3aa: CASSEYPRAPYEQYF

v_gene: TRBV21-1
abundance: NA
j_gene: TRBJ1-6
d_gene: NA
len: 15
CDR3nt: TGTGCCAGCAGCAAAAGGGACAGGGGGCATTCACCCCTCCACTTT
CDR3aa: CASSKRDRGHSPLHF

v_gene: TRBV27
abundance: NA
j_gene: TRBJ1-6
d_gene: NA
len: 15
CDR3nt: TGTGCCAGCGCTCGAAAGAGCTCCTATAATTCACCCCTCCACTTT
CDR3aa: CASARKSSYNSPLHF

v_gene: TRBV5-4
abundance: NA
j_gene: TRBJ2-7
d_gene: TRBD1
len: 15
CDR3nt: TGTGCCAGCAGCTTAGGACAGGGGGTAACCTACGAGCAGTACTTC
CDR3aa: CASSLGQGVTYEQYF

v_gene: TRBV6-5
abundance: NA
j_gene: TRBJ2-3
d_gene: NA
len: 13
CDR3nt: TGTGCCGGGACGCGGGACAGCACAGATACGCAGTATTTT
CDR3aa: CAGTRDSTDTQYF

v_gene: TRBV15
abundance: NA
j_gene: TRBJ1-1
d_gene: NA
len: 13
CDR3nt: TGTGCCACCAGCAGGGGATGGGACACTGAAGCTTTCTTT
CDR3aa: CATSRGWDTEAFF

v_gene: TRBV30
abundance: NA
j_gene: TRBJ1-4
d_gene: NA
len: 13
CDR3nt: TGTGCCTGGAGTGTAGGGGTAAAAGAAAAACTGTTTTTT
CDR3aa: CAWSVGVKEKLFF

v_gene: TRBV19
abundance: many
j_gene: TRBJ2-2
d_gene: NA
len: 14
CDR3nt: TGTGCCAGTAGTCCCTCGGGGGCATCCGGGGAGCTGTTTTTT
CDR3aa: CASSPSGASGELFF

v_gene: TRBV28
abundance: few
j_gene: TRBJ1-6
d_gene: NA
len: 14
CDR3nt: TGTGCCAGCAGTACGACAAACGGGGATTCACCCCTCCACTTT
CDR3aa: CASSTTNGDSPLHF

v_gene: TRBV19
abundance: NA
j_gene: TRBJ2-1
d_gene: NA
len: 11
CDR3nt: TGTGCCAGTAGTATAGGCAATGAGCAGTTCTTC
CDR3aa: CASSIGNEQFF